The 30 T cell receptor beta chains given below trace back to one sample, sequenced in a study of cytomegalovirus exposure and HLA in healthy donors. Primers for the PCR totalled 60 Vbeta and 13 Jbeta. Clones were sequenced by immunoSEQ multiplex PCR, and TCRdb holds only the in-frame ones, with some missing. The table lists around 190,000 clones, 86% of them singletons. Specimen: PBMCs. The receptors here all came from a woman in her 30s in good health and CMV-seronegative.

This chain connects TRBV9 to TRBJ2-7; 7 bases fit TRBD1. With 10 bases clipped from V and 2 bases from J, the junction kept 18 bases outside the gene matches. Germline assignment: CDR1 SGDLS and CDR2 YYNGEE. CDR3 size: 16 residues. CDR3 DNA sequence: TGTGCCGTCAGACCGACCGGACAGGACAGCACCTACGAGCAGTACTTC. Its protein product is CAVRPTGQDSTYEQYF.

This clone was seen only once. The chain is built from TRBV28 and TRBJ2-7, with D possibly TRBD2 on 6 matching bases. Trimming cost V 2 bases and J 5 bases, with 10 bases left between them. This CDR3 spans 13 amino acids. CDR1 and CDR2 (germline): MDHEN, SYDVKM. CDR3 residues: CASSLAGTDEQYF. The CDR3 DNA reads as TGTGCCAGCAGTTTAGCGGGAACGGACGAGCAGTACTTC.

The DNA for the CDR3 is TGTGCCAGCAGTAGTTCCCAGGGACAGCCCCAGCATTTT. It specifies CASSSSQGQPQHF. The gene calls are TRBV28 and TRBJ1-5, with a tentative D call TRBD1 (5 bases). V shed 5 bases and J shed 7 bases, with 12 bases lying between them. Germline V gives CDR1 MDHEN, CDR2 SYDVKM. The CDR3 has 13 residues.

The chain combines TRBV11-2 with TRBJ1-1; D is perhaps TRBD1 (6 bases). The CDR3 is 13 amino acids. Germline V lookup: CDR1 SGHAT, CDR2 FQNNGV. Trimming cost V 0 bases and J 11 bases, with 13 bases left between them. The CDR3 DNA follows: TGTGCCAGCAGCTTAGATAGAACAGGGCGGGCTTTCTTT. It codes for CASSLDRTGRAFF.

The chain links TRBV7-2 to TRBJ2-2; 8 nucleotides align to TRBD2. This CDR3 is 15 amino acids long. The V gene's germline CDR1 is SGHTA and CDR2 FQGNSA. Trimming at V came to 2 bases and at J to 7 bases, leaving 6 bases not matched to a gene. In DNA form, the CDR3 reads TGTGCCAGCAGCTTATGGCGGGGGGCGATCGGGGAGCTGTTTTTT. Its translation is CASSLWRGAIGELFF.

The rearrangement links TRBV2 to TRBJ2-5; D is possibly TRBD1 (6 bases). Trimming removed 5 bases from V and 4 bases from J, with 11 bases in between. CDR1 is SNHLY and CDR2 is FYNNEI in the germline V gene. The CDR3 is 13 amino acids. The CDR3 spells CASSPGVGETQYF. CDR3 DNA sequence: TGTGCCAGCAGTCCAGGGGTAGGAGAGACCCAGTACTTC.

This rearrangement joins TRBV5-1 to TRBJ2-3; 9 bases align to TRBD2. This CDR3 is 23 amino acids long. The junction had 23 bases not matched to a gene; V was cut back by 0 bases and J by 0 bases. The germline gives CDR1 SGHRS, CDR2 YFSETQ. CDR3 nucleotides: TGCGCCAGCAGCTTGGTGTCACTAGCGGGTGGCGATATTCCCACAACTAGCACAGATACGCAGTATTTT. This translates into CASSLVSLAGGDIPTTSTDTQYF.

The chain carries TRBV28 and TRBJ1-2; 10 bases agree with TRBD1. Germline V gene data show CDR1 as MDHEN and CDR2 as SYDVKM. This CDR3 has 15 residues. Germline trimming cut 7 bases from V and 4 bases from J; bases unmatched to any gene: 9. The CDR3 DNA reads as TGTGCCAGCAACCTTCCGGGACAGGGGATCTATGGCTACACCTTC. This codes for CASNLPGQGIYGYTF.

The chain is built from TRBV5-1 and TRBJ1-4; 8 nucleotides align to TRBD1. V shed 5 bases, J shed 8 bases, and the junction held 8 bases outside the gene matches. Germline V lookup: CDR1 SGHRS, CDR2 YFSETQ. The CDR3 extends over 14 amino acids. CDR3 nucleotide sequence: TGCGCCAGCAGAAAACTGACAGGGGAGGAAAAACTGTTTTTT. This gives the protein CASRKLTGEEKLFF.

Here the CDR3 reads CASSLRADDNEQFF. Here the CDR3 DNA reads TGCGCCAGCAGCCTGAGGGCAGACGACAATGAGCAGTTCTTC. The genes are TRBV5-1 and TRBJ2-1, with D maybe TRBD2 (5 bases). V lost 4 bases and J 5 bases, leaving 13 bases between the germline ends. CDR3 size: 14 residues. Germline CDR1 and CDR2: SGHRS and YFSETQ.

This CDR3 is CASSPTETNYGYTF. The CDR3 coding sequence is TGTGCCAGCAGTCCGACAGAGACTAACTATGGCTACACCTTC. V and J are TRBV27 and TRBJ1-2, with D perhaps TRBD1 (5 bases). This CDR3 spans 14 amino acids. V lost 5 bases and J 0 bases, leaving 10 bases between the germline ends. Germline loops: CDR1 MNHEY, CDR2 SMNVEV (reference sequence).

This chain joins TRBV18 and TRBJ2-5; weak D call: TRBD1 (7 bases). Germline CDR1 KGHSH, CDR2 LQKENI. Trimming took 6 bases from V and 4 from J, leaving 18 bases between them. This CDR3 region has 15 residues. CDR3 protein: CASSSSGGGLETQYF. CDR3 DNA sequence: TGTGCCAGCTCTTCCAGTGGAGGGGGCTTAGAGACCCAGTACTTC.

The chain combines TRBV25-1 with TRBJ2-5; possible D gene TRBD2, 6 bases. V was pared by 6 bases and J by 3 bases, with 11 bases between. The germline V gene has CDR1 MGHDK and CDR2 SYGVNS. The length of the CDR3 is 13 residues. The CDR3 DNA reads as TGTGCCAGCAGAGCGACGGGGGAAGAGACCCAGTACTTC. Residues: CASRATGEETQYF.

V is TRBV10-3 and J is TRBJ2-3; possible D gene TRBD1, 5 bases. Trimming shortened V by 3 bases and J by 0 bases, and 10 bases separated the two germline ends. Germline loops: CDR1 ENHRY, CDR2 SYGVKD. This CDR3 has 15 residues. CDR3 sequence reads: CAISEKGLSTDTQYF. The CDR3 DNA follows: TGTGCCATCAGTGAAAAGGGGCTAAGCACAGATACGCAGTATTTT.

This clone has more than one count but fewer than ten. This chain connects TRBV28 to TRBJ2-1; 10 positions match TRBD2. Germline CDR1 reads MDHEN; CDR2 reads SYDVKM. The CDR3 length is 14 residues. Unmatched junction bases numbered 6, after V lost 7 bases and J lost 6 bases. CDR3 region: CASTVAGGGNEQFF. CDR3 DNA sequence: TGTGCCAGCACCGTAGCGGGAGGAGGCAATGAGCAGTTCTTC.

The chain links TRBV5-1 to TRBJ1-2; D call uncertain. The CDR3 length is 13 residues. Germline CDR1 is SGHRS and CDR2 is YFSETQ. The V end lost 7 bases, the J end lost 0 bases, and 10 bases lay between the germline ends. The CDR3 region has the DNA TGCGCCAGCCAGGAACCTCCTAACTATGGCTACACCTTC. It is translated as CASQEPPNYGYTF.

This sequence joins TRBV6-1 and TRBJ2-1, with 11 bases that match TRBD2. V lost 7 bases, J lost 4 bases, and 6 bases stayed unmatched. Germline CDR1 MNHNS, CDR2 SASEGT. CDR3 size: 15 residues. The CDR3 DNA is TGTGCCAGCATCCTGACTAGCGGGGTTTACAATGAGCAGTTCTTC. Protein product: CASILTSGVYNEQFF.

The chain recombines TRBV7-2 with TRBJ2-1, with D possibly TRBD2 on 5 matching bases. The CDR3 has 14 residues. Germline CDR1 is SGHTA and CDR2 is FQGNSA. The germline V and J ends were trimmed by 5 bases and 5 bases, with 13 bases remaining between them. The CDR3 DNA reads as TGTGCCAGCAGCCCGTACCGGGATCACAATGAGCAGTTCTTC. Translating it yields CASSPYRDHNEQFF.

The V call is TRBV5-5, the J call TRBJ2-5; TRBD2 aligns across 9 bases. CDR1 is SGHKS, CDR2 YYEKEE, per germline (reference sequence). The J segment lost 3 bases and the V segment lost 5 bases, leaving 5 bases of the junction unmatched. This CDR3 has 14 residues. For the CDR3, the DNA is TGTGCCAGCAGTCCTAGCGGGGACAAAGAGACCCAGTACTTC. This codes for CASSPSGDKETQYF.

This sequence joins TRBV6-1 and TRBJ2-3, with 13 bases lining up with TRBD2. Germline CDR1 and CDR2: MNHNS and SASEGT. V lost 7 bases and J lost 4; bases outside the gene matches: 11. This CDR3 has 17 residues. CDR3: CASTGAGLAGRADTQYF. The CDR3 DNA follows: TGTGCCAGCACTGGAGCGGGACTAGCGGGAAGAGCAGATACGCAGTATTTT.

The chain recombines TRBV10-3 with TRBJ2-2; D unresolved. This CDR3 contains 12 residues. CDR1 and CDR2 (germline): ENHRY, SYGVKD. Trimming removed 4 bases from V and 4 bases from J, with 4 bases in between. Written as DNA, the CDR3 is TGTGCCATCAGTGTCGGCACCGGGGAGCTGTTTTTT. Its protein product is CAISVGTGELFF.

The chain joins TRBV19 to TRBJ2-1; weak D call: TRBD1 (5 bases). Per germline, CDR1 LNHDA and CDR2 SQIVND (reference sequence). Trimming took 4 bases from V and 8 from J, leaving 12 bases between them. The CDR3 has 13 residues. CDR3 sequence reads: CASSRGRVDEQFF. CDR3 nucleotides: TGTGCCAGTAGTAGGGGCAGGGTCGATGAGCAGTTCTTC.

The rearrangement joins TRBV25-1 to TRBJ1-2, with D possibly TRBD1 on 6 matching bases. Trimming took 6 bases from V and 8 from J, leaving 16 bases between them. Germline CDR1 MGHDK, CDR2 SYGVNS. The length of the CDR3 is 13 residues. The CDR3 sequence is CASRLTGYEGYTF. The CDR3 DNA follows: TGTGCCAGCAGGCTAACAGGGTATGAGGGCTACACCTTC.

The chain carries TRBV19 and TRBJ1-1; possibly TRBD1 for D (5 bases). This CDR3 has 14 residues. The V gene's germline CDR1 is LNHDA and CDR2 SQIVND (reference sequence). V was shortened by 1 base and J by 4 bases, with 10 bases between the two germline ends. The DNA of the CDR3 is TGTGCCAGTAGTATAGCGACAGACATCACTGAAGCTTTCTTT. This gives the protein CASSIATDITEAFF.

V and J are TRBV5-1 and TRBJ2-7; D call uncertain. Germline CDR1 SGHRS, CDR2 YFSETQ. This CDR3 region has 14 residues. Trimming left V 6 bases short and J 7 bases short, with 20 bases between. Here the CDR3 reads CASTSQAPSGEQYF. CDR3 DNA: TGCGCCAGCACCTCGCAAGCGCCTTCTGGAGAGCAGTACTTC.

V usage is TRBV13 and J usage is TRBJ2-2; D not resolved. Germline CDR1 reads PRHDT; CDR2 reads FYEKMQ (reference sequence). The CDR3 is 15 residues long. The V gene lost 5 bases and the J gene lost 6 bases, with 16 bases spanning the gap. CDR3 DNA sequence: TGTGCCAGCAGCCCGTCCCAGGTCAATCCCGGGGAGCTGTTTTTT. Translation gives CASSPSQVNPGELFF.

The chain links TRBV6-1 to TRBJ2-1, with 7 bases fitting TRBD2. CDR3 length equals 18 residues. Germline-derived CDR1 and CDR2 are MNHNS and SASEGT. V trimming: 2 bases; J trimming: 8 bases; junction bases outside the gene matches: 18. This CDR3 is CASSERFMASGLVHEQFF. In nucleotides, the CDR3 is TGTGCCAGCAGTGAAAGGTTTATGGCTAGCGGCTTAGTCCATGAGCAGTTCTTC.

CDR3 nucleotides: TGTGCCAGCAGCATCGGGGGTGGAATCTACGAGCAGTACTTC. Protein product: CASSIGGGIYEQYF. The chain combines TRBV5-6 with TRBJ2-7; D perhaps matches TRBD2 (6 bases). V shed 4 bases and J shed 3 bases, with 14 bases lying between them. Per germline, CDR1 SGHDT and CDR2 YYEEEE. The length of the CDR3 is 14 residues.

This clone was found a few times. Here the CDR3 DNA reads TGTGCCAGCGGCCAGGGGGGGGGACAGGGCGAGCAGTACTTC. Its translation: CASGQGGGQGEQYF. V usage is TRBV5-5 and J usage is TRBJ2-7, with 9 nucleotides matching TRBD1. The CDR3 runs 14 residues. Losses at the gene ends were 7 bases for V and 6 bases for J; bases not matched to a gene: 11. The germline CDR1 and CDR2 sequences are SGHKS and YYEKEE (reference sequence).

V is TRBV18 and J is TRBJ2-7, with TRBD1 matching 7 bases. J was trimmed by 2 bases and V by 4 bases; bases with no gene match: 8. This CDR3 spans 15 amino acids. Looked up from germline, CDR1 is KGHSH and CDR2 is LQKENI. In DNA form, the CDR3 reads TGTGCCAGCTCACTTGGGACAGCCTTTCCCTACGAGCAGTACTTC. Translating gives CASSLGTAFPYEQYF.